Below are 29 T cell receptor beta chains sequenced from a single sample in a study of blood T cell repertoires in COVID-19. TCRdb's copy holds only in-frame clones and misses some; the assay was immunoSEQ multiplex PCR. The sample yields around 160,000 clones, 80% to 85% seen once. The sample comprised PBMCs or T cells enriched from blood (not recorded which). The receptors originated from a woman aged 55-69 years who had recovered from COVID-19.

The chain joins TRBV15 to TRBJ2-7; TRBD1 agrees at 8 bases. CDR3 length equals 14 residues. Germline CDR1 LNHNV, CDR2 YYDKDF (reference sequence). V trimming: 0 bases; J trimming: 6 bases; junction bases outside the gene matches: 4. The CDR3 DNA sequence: TGTGCCACCAGCAGAGACAGGGGGCGCTTCGAGCAGTACTTC. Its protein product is CATSRDRGRFEQYF.

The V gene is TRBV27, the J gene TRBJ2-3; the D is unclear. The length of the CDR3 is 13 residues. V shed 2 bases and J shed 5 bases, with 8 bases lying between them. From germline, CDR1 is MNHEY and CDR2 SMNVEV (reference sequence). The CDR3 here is CASSLERGDTQYF. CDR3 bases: TGTGCCAGCAGTTTAGAACGAGGAGATACGCAGTATTTT.

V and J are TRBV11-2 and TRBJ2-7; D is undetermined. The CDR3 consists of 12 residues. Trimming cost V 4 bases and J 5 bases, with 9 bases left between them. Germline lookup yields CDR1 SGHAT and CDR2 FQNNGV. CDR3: CASSSRMNEQYF. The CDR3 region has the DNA TGTGCCAGCAGCTCGAGGATGAACGAGCAGTACTTC.

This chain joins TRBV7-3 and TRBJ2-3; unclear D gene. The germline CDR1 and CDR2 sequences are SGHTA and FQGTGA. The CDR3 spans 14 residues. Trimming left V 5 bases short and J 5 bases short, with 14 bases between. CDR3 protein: CASSPSFGRDTQYF. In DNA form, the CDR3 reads TGTGCCAGCAGCCCCTCTTTCGGTCGAGATACGCAGTATTTT.

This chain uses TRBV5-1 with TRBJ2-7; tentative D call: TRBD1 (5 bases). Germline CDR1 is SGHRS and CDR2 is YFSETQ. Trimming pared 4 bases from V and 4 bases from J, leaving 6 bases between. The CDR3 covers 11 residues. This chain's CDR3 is CASSGQYEQYF. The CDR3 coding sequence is TGCGCCAGCAGCGGACAATACGAGCAGTACTTC. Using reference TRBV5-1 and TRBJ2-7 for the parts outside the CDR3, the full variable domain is KAGVTQTPRYLIKTRGQQVTLSCSPISGHRSVSWYQQTPGQGLQFLFEYFSETQRNKGNFPGRFSGRQFSNSRSEMNVSTLELGDSALYLCASSGQYEQYFGPGTRLTVT.

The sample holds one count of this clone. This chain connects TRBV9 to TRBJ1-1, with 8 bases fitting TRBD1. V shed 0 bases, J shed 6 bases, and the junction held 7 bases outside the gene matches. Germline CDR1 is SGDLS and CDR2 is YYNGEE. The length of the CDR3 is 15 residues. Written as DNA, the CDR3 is TGTGCCAGCAGCGTAGGTCCAGGGGGCGCCGCTGAAGCTTTCTTT. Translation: CASSVGPGGAAEAFF.

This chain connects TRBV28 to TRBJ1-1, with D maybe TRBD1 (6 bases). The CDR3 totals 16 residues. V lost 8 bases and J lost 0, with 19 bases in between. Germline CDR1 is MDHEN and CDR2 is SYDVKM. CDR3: CASPRDRTLMNTEAFF. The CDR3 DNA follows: TGTGCCAGCCCAAGAGACAGGACTCTTATGAACACTGAAGCTTTCTTT.

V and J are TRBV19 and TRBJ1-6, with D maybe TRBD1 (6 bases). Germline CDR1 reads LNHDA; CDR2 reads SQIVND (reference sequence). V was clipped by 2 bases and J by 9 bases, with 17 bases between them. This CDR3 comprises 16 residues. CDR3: CASSISPRGGLSPLHF. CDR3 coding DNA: TGTGCCAGTAGTATATCGCCTAGGGGGGGGCTTTCACCCCTCCACTTT. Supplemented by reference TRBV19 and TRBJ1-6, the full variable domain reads DGGITQSPKYLFRKEGQNVTLSCEQNLNHDAMYWYRQDPGQGLRLIYYSQIVNDFQKGDIAEGYSVSREKKESFPLTVTSAQKNPTAFYLCASSISPRGGLSPLHFGNGTRLTVT.

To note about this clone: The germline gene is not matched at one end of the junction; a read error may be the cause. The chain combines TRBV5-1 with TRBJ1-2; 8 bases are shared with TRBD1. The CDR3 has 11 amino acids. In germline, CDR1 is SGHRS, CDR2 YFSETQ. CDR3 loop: CASGETGDRSF. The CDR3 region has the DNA TGCGCCAGCGGGGAGACAGGGGATCGTTCCTTC.

CDR3 coding DNA: TGTGCCAGTAGTCCCCTGTGGACAGGGTCCAACTATGGCTACACCTTC. It translates to CASSPLWTGSNYGYTF. The rearrangement joins TRBV19 to TRBJ1-2; 8 bases are a match to TRBD1. Germline CDR1 LNHDA, CDR2 SQIVND (reference sequence). V lost 5 bases and J lost 2; bases outside the gene matches: 10. CDR3 length: 16 amino acids.

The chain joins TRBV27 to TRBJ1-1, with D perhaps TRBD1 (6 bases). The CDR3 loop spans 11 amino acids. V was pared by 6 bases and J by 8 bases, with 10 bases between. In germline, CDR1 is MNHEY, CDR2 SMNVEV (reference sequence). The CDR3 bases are TGTGCCAGCAGGGGGGCGGCAGAAGCTTTCTTT. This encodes CASRGAAEAFF.

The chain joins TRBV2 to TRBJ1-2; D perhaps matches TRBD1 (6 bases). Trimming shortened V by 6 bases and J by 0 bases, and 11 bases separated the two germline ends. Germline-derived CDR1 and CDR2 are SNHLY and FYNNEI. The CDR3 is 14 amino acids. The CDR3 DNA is TGTGCCAGCAGCGGACAGCTAGCTAACTATGGCTACACCTTC. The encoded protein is CASSGQLANYGYTF.

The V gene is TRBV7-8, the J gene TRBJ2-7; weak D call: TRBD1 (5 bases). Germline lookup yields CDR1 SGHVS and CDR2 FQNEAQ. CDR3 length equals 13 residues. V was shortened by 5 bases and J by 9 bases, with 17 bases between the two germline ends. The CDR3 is CASSASGFVGQYF. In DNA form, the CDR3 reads TGTGCCAGCAGCGCGTCAGGGTTCGTGGGGCAGTACTTC.

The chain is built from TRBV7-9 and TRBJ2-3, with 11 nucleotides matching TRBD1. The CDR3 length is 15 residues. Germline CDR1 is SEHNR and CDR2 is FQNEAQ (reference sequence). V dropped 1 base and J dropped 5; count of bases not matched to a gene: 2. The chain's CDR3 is CASSLDGTGGDTQYF. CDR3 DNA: TGTGCCAGCAGCTTAGACGGGACAGGGGGAGATACGCAGTATTTT.

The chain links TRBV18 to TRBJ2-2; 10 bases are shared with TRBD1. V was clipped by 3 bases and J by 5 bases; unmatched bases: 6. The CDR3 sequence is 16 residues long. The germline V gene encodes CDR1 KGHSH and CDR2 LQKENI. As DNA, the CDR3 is TGTGCCAGCTCACCGGCCGGGACAGGGGTAACCGGGGAGCTGTTTTTT. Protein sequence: CASSPAGTGVTGELFF.

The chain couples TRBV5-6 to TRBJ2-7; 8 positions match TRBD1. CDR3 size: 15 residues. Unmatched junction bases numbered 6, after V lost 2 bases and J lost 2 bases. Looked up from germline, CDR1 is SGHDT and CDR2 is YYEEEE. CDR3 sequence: CASSFAGQGPYEQYF. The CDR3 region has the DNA TGTGCCAGCAGCTTCGCAGGACAGGGACCCTACGAGCAGTACTTC. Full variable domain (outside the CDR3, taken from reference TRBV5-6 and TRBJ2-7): DAGVTQSPTHLIKTRGQQVTLRCSPKSGHDTVSWYQQALGQGPQFIFQYYEEEERQRGNFPDRFSGHQFPNYSSELNVNALLLGDSALYLCASSFAGQGPYEQYFGPGTRLTVT.

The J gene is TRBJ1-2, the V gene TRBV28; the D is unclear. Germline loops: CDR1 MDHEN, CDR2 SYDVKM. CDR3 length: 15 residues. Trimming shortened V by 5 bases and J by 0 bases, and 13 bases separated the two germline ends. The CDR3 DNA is TGTGCCAGCAGTGGATTCGAGGGTGCTAACTATGGCTACACCTTC. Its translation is CASSGFEGANYGYTF.

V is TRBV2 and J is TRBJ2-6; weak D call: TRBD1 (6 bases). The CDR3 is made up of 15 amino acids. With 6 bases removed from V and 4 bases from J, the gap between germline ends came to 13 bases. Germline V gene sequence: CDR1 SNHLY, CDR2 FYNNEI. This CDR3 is CASSVQGVGANVLTF. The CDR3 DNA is TGTGCCAGCAGCGTACAGGGAGTAGGGGCCAACGTCCTGACTTTC.

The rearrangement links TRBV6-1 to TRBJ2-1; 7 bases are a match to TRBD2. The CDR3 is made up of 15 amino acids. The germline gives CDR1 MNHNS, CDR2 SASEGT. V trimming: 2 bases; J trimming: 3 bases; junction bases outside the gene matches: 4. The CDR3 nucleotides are TGTGCCAGCAGTGAATTAGCGGGCCGCTACAATGAGCAGTTCTTC. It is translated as CASSELAGRYNEQFF.

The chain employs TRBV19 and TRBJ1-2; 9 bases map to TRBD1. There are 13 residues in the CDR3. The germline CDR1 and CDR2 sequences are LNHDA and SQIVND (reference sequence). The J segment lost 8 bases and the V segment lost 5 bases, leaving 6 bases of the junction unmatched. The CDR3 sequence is CASSSTGGAGYTF. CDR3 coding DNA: TGTGCCAGTAGTTCGACAGGGGGTGCGGGCTACACCTTC.

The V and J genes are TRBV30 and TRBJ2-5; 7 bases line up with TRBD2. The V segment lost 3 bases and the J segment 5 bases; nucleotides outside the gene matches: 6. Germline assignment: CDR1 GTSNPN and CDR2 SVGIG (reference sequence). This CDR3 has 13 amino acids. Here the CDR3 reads CAWSLLAVETQYF. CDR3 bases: TGTGCCTGGAGCCTCCTAGCGGTGGAGACCCAGTACTTC.

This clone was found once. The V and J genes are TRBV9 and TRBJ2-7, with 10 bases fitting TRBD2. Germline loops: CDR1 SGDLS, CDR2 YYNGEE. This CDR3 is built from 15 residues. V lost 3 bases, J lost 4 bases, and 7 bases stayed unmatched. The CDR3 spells CASSATGTSEYEQYF. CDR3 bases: TGTGCCAGCAGCGCCACCGGGACTAGCGAATACGAGCAGTACTTC.

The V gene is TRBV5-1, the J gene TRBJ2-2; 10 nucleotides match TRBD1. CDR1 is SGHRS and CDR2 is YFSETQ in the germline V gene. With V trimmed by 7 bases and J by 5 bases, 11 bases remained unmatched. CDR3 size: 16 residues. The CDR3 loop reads CASSTAGTGVTGELFF. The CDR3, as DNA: TGCGCCAGCTCCACCGCCGGGACAGGGGTGACCGGGGAGCTGTTTTTT.

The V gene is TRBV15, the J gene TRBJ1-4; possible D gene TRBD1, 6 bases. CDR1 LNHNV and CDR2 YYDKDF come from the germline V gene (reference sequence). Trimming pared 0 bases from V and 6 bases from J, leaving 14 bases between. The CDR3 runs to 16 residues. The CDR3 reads CATSRDPRDTHEKLFF. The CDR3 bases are TGTGCCACCAGCAGAGATCCCCGGGACACCCATGAAAAACTGTTTTTT. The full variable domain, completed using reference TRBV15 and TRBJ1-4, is DAMVIQNPRYQVTQFGKPVTLSCSQTLNHNVMYWYQQKSSQAPKLLFHYYDKDFNNEADTPDNFQSRRPNTSFCFLDIRSPGLGDTAMYLCATSRDPRDTHEKLFFGSGTQLSVL.

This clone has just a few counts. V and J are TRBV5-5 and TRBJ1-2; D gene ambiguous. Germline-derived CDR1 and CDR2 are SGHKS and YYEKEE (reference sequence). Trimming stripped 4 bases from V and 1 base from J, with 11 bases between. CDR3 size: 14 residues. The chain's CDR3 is CASSQMRDNYGYTF. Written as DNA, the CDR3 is TGTGCCAGCAGCCAGATGAGGGATAACTATGGCTACACCTTC.

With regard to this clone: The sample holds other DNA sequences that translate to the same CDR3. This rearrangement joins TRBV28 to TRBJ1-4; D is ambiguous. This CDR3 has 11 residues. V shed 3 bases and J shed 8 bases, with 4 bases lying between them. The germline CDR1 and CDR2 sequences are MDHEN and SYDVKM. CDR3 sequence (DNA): TGTGCCAGCAGTTTGCGGGAAAAACTGTTTTTT. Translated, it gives CASSLREKLFF.

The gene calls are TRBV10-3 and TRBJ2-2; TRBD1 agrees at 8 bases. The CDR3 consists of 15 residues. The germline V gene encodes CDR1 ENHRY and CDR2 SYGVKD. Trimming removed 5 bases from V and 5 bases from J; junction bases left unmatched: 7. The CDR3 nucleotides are TGTGCCATCAGTCGCGGACAGGGAAGTACCGGGGAGCTGTTTTTT. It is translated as CAISRGQGSTGELFF.

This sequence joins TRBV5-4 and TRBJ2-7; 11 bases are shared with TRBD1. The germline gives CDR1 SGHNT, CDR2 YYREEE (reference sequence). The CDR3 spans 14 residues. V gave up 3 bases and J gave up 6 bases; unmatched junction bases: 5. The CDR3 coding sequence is TGTGCCAGCAGCTCCCGGGACAGGGGGGCCGAGCAGTACTTC. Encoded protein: CASSSRDRGAEQYF.

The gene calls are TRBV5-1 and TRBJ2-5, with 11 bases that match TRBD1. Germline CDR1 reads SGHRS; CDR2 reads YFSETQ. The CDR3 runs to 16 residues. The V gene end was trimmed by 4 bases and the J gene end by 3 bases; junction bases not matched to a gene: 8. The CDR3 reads CASSLRTGGLEETQYF. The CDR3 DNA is TGCGCCAGCAGCCTCCGGACAGGGGGCCTGGAAGAGACCCAGTACTTC. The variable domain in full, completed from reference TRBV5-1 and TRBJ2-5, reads KAGVTQTPRYLIKTRGQQVTLSCSPISGHRSVSWYQQTPGQGLQFLFEYFSETQRNKGNFPGRFSGRQFSNSRSEMNVSTLELGDSALYLCASSLRTGGLEETQYFGPGTRLLVL.